Listed below are T cell receptor beta chains from one sample, sequenced in a study of T cells after yellow fever vaccination. TCRdb called the 5' RACE reads again in MiXCR, with one record for every CDR3 protein. The sample has almost 600,000 distinct CDR3 sequences; roughly 13% are singletons. Sequenced here: PBMCs, sampled on the day of the yellow fever booster vaccination. These receptors were collected from a man between 25 and 39 years old who received the YFV17D yellow fever vaccine. Both conserved end residues are part of each CDR3. Fields, in order: D gene, clone size, J gene, V gene, CDR3 protein, CDR3 DNA. A D gene is named only where the DNA matches it firmly. Some rows mark clone size as missing; the rest say once, few, many or name a class of expanded clone.

>NA|few|TRBJ1-4|TRBV7-2
CASSSQGSNEKLFF
TGTGCCAGCAGCTCCCAGGGGTCTAATGAAAAACTGTTTTTT
>NA|few|TRBJ2-1|TRBV15
CATSRKPGRAEQFF
TGTGCCACCAGCAGAAAACCGGGACGGGCTGAGCAGTTCTTC
>NA|many|TRBJ2-2|TRBV7-2
CASSSYWGEGGELFF
TGTGCCAGCAGCTCCTATTGGGGGGAAGGCGGGGAGCTGTTTTTT
>NA|few|TRBJ2-2|TRBV5-1
CASRDVTNTGELFF
TGCGCCAGCCGGGACGTCACGAACACCGGGGAGCTGTTTTTT
>TRBD2|few|TRBJ2-1|TRBV7-2
CASSPPPAGAYNEQFF
TGTGCCAGCAGTCCCCCCCCAGCGGGGGCCTACAATGAGCAGTTCTTC
>TRBD2|few|TRBJ2-1|TRBV3-1
CASSILAGEEQFF
TGTGCCAGCAGTATACTAGCGGGAGAAGAGCAGTTCTTC
>NA|many|TRBJ2-7|TRBV7-2
CASSLQLREQYF
TGTGCCAGCAGCTTACAACTGCGCGAGCAGTACTTC
>TRBD2|NA|TRBJ2-7|TRBV9
CASSRGVVPTSGSYEQYF
TGTGCCAGCAGCAGGGGGGTCGTTCCGACTAGCGGGAGTTACGAGCAGTACTTC
>NA|NA|TRBJ1-4|TRBV14
CASSQGPSVFF
TGTGCCAGCAGCCAGGGACCTAGCGTGTTTTTT
>NA|NA|TRBJ2-3|TRBV19
CASRRFGTDTQYF
TGTGCCAGTAGGAGGTTCGGTACAGATACGCAGTATTTT
>NA|few|TRBJ1-5|TRBV15
CATSFDGDNQPQHF
TGTGCCACCAGTTTTGACGGGGACAATCAGCCCCAGCATTTT
>TRBD2|few|TRBJ2-1|TRBV7-2
CASSKTSGSIGEQFF
TGTGCCAGCAGCAAAACTAGCGGGAGTATAGGTGAGCAGTTCTTC
>TRBD2|few|TRBJ2-7|TRBV3-1
CASSPAGTSGSYEQYF
TGTGCCAGCAGCCCGGCCGGGACTAGCGGGAGTTACGAGCAGTACTTC
>TRBD1|NA|TRBJ1-3|TRBV19
CASSISGTGFGNTIYF
TGTGCCAGTAGTATATCCGGGACAGGGTTCGGAAACACCATATATTTT
>NA|NA|TRBJ1-1|TRBV7-9
CASSLESNTEAFF
TGTGCCAGCAGCTTAGAGTCCAACACTGAAGCTTTCTTT
>TRBD1|few|TRBJ2-7|TRBV10-3
CAISDRGGSASYEQYF
TGTGCCATCAGTGATAGAGGGGGCAGCGCGTCCTACGAGCAGTACTTC
>NA|NA|TRBJ1-3|TRBV19
CASSPSVRNTIYF
TGTGCCAGTAGTCCCTCGGTGCGAAACACCATATATTTT
>NA|NA|TRBJ2-7|TRBV12-3/TRBV12-4
CASSLGQVKAYEQYF
TGTGCCAGCAGTTTAGGACAGGTCAAAGCGTACGAGCAGTACTTC
>TRBD2|few|TRBJ2-1|TRBV12-3/TRBV12-4
CASSLEEREDYNEQFF
TGTGCCAGCAGTTTAGAGGAGCGGGAGGACTACAATGAGCAGTTCTTC
>TRBD2|NA|TRBJ2-7|TRBV6-2/TRBV6-3
CASSYEAGGAEQYF
TGTGCCAGCAGTTACGAGGCGGGAGGTGCAGAGCAGTACTTC
>NA|few|TRBJ1-1|TRBV27
CASSLSNRVMNTEAFF
TGTGCCAGCAGTTTATCGAACCGGGTGATGAACACTGAAGCTTTCTTT
>NA|NA|TRBJ1-3|TRBV5-1
CASSLGDNSGNTIYF
TGCGCCAGCAGCTTGGGGGACAACTCTGGAAACACCATATATTTT
>NA|NA|TRBJ1-1|TRBV6-2/TRBV6-3
CASSYLGPDTEAFF
TGTGCCAGCAGTTACTTGGGCCCGGACACTGAAGCTTTCTTT
>TRBD2|NA|TRBJ2-1|TRBV5-1
CASSLGGLADYNEQFF
TGCGCCAGCAGCTTGGGGGGACTAGCGGACTACAATGAGCAGTTCTTC
>TRBD2|few|TRBJ2-7|TRBV2
CASSEVGTSIYEQYF
TGTGCCAGCAGTGAAGTCGGGACTAGTATCTACGAGCAGTACTTC
>NA|NA|TRBJ1-1|TRBV7-9
CASSLRALQGAFF
TGTGCCAGCAGCCTCCGGGCTCTACAGGGAGCTTTCTTT
>TRBD2|few|TRBJ2-3|TRBV10-3
CAISELREAADTQYF
TGTGCCATCAGTGAGTTGCGGGAGGCCGCAGATACGCAGTATTTT
>TRBD2|few|TRBJ2-7|TRBV2
CASSVGRVNEQYF
TGTGCCAGCAGCGTGGGGAGGGTAAACGAGCAGTACTTC
>NA|few|TRBJ2-7|TRBV18
CASSLSTPRSGEQYF
TGTGCCAGCTCACTGAGTACCCCGCGCTCGGGGGAGCAGTACTTC
>NA|NA|TRBJ2-1|TRBV20-1
CSAYSRGAVSYNEQFF
TGCAGTGCCTATTCCCGGGGGGCGGTATCCTACAATGAGCAGTTCTTC
>TRBD2|few|TRBJ2-7|TRBV6-2/TRBV6-3
CASRTSVYEQYF
TGTGCCAGCAGGACTAGCGTCTACGAGCAGTACTTC
>TRBD2|NA|TRBJ2-2|TRBV11-2
CASSLDVWEGRTGELFF
TGTGCCAGCAGCTTAGATGTGTGGGAGGGCCGCACCGGGGAGCTGTTTTTT
>TRBD1|NA|TRBJ2-7|TRBV20-1
CSANTGTGLYEQYF
TGCAGTGCTAATACCGGGACAGGGCTCTACGAGCAGTACTTC
>NA|few|TRBJ1-5|TRBV7-2
CASTEFGPGQPQHF
TGTGCCAGCACCGAATTTGGACCGGGCCAGCCCCAGCATTTT
>NA|NA|TRBJ2-1|TRBV18
CASSPRPRTERRNEQFF
TGTGCCAGCTCACCACGTCCACGGACAGAAAGGCGCAATGAGCAGTTCTTC
>TRBD2|NA|TRBJ2-3|TRBV18
CASSLGDLAGASDTQYF
TGTGCCAGCTCCCTCGGAGACCTAGCGGGAGCTTCAGATACGCAGTATTTT
>TRBD2|NA|TRBJ2-1|TRBV20-1
CSARDRTSGRYNEQFF
TGCAGTGCTAGAGATAGGACTAGCGGGAGGTACAATGAGCAGTTCTTC
>NA|NA|TRBJ2-3|TRBV12-3/TRBV12-4
CASSSTVGTQYF
TGTGCCAGCAGTTCCACCGTTGGTACGCAGTATTTT
>NA|few|TRBJ2-5|TRBV18
CASSPVNAQETQYF
TGTGCCAGCTCACCGGTGAATGCTCAAGAGACCCAGTACTTC
>NA|few|TRBJ2-7|TRBV5-1
CASSSRFQDLTGEQYF
TGCGCCAGCAGCTCCCGCTTCCAGGACCTCACGGGCGAGCAGTACTTC
>NA|NA|TRBJ2-7|TRBV6-5
CASSYGAGPYEQYF
TGTGCCAGCAGTTACGGGGCAGGACCCTACGAGCAGTACTTC
>NA|few|TRBJ1-4|TRBV13
CASSLLGAGTNEKLFF
TGTGCCAGCAGCTTACTTGGGGCGGGTACTAATGAAAAACTGTTTTTT
>TRBD1|NA|TRBJ2-6|TRBV5-1
CASSPIGTGEANSGANVLTF
TGCGCCAGCAGCCCCATAGGGACAGGGGAAGCCAACTCTGGGGCCAACGTCCTGACTTTC
>NA|NA|TRBJ2-3|TRBV18
CASSPPETGRDTQYF
TGTGCCAGCTCACCACCGGAGACAGGGAGGGATACGCAGTATTTT
>NA|NA|TRBJ2-5|TRBV7-2
CASSFDLETQYF
TGTGCCAGCAGCTTCGACCTAGAGACCCAGTACTTC
>TRBD2|few|TRBJ2-1|TRBV14
CASSQGLAPTYNEQFF
TGTGCCAGCAGCCAGGGACTAGCGCCAACCTACAATGAGCAGTTCTTC
>NA|few|TRBJ1-5|TRBV18
CASSQGDRNQPQHF
TGTGCCAGCTCACAGGGTGACAGGAATCAGCCCCAGCATTTT
>NA|NA|TRBJ1-6|TRBV19
CASTPGRINSPLHF
TGTGCCAGTACCCCGGGACGAATTAATTCACCCCTCCACTTT
>TRBD2|NA|TRBJ2-1|TRBV6-1
CASQGLGPRSAGAGHEQFF
TGTGCCAGCCAGGGATTGGGCCCTCGGAGCGCGGGAGCGGGGCATGAGCAGTTCTTC
>NA|NA|TRBJ2-3|TRBV6-5
CASSYQPSDRQYF
TGTGCCAGCAGTTACCAGCCCTCGGATAGGCAGTATTTT
>TRBD2|few|TRBJ2-3|TRBV11-2
CASSLVVGRASWDTDTQYF
TGTGCCAGCAGCTTAGTAGTCGGGAGGGCTTCTTGGGACACAGATACGCAGTATTTT
>TRBD1|few|TRBJ2-2|TRBV11-2
CASSSTGGWNTGELFF
TGTGCCAGCAGCTCAACAGGGGGGTGGAACACCGGGGAGCTGTTTTTT